The 21 T cell receptor beta chains given below trace back to one sample, sequenced in a study of CXCR3-negative and CXCR3-positive naive CD8 T cells (dated by TCRdb to about 2019). General study outcomes and caveats: TRB CDR3s from CXCR3-positive naive cells showed higher hydrophobicity (lower Kidera factor 4), lower energy, and higher strength and volume indices than CXCR3-negative naive cells.

Their antigen targets remain unknown. TCRdb shows the sequencer as NextSeq 550. The Human TCR Profiling Kit (MiLaboratory) was used to prepare UMI-labeled 5' RACE TRB cDNA libraries. TCRdb reprocessed the reads and provides one entry for every CDR3 protein sequence; no DNA is given. The sample has roughly 120,000 distinct CDR3 sequences on record. In total, the top ten clones hold 0.5% to 0.6% of the sample. Input material: naive CXCR3+ CD8+ T cells from blood. The cell subset or site label, read with the paper, signifies: CD45RO-CCR7+CD27+CD95- naive CD8+ T cells expressing CXCR3 (TNR3+). The origin of the receptors is a human donor in good health. Some clones in this sample may be carry-over from other donors' samples.

This rearrangement joins TRBV11-1 to TRBJ2-6; TCRdb proposes TRBD1, but this gene call is untestable without DNA. CDR3 length: 15 amino acids. Germline V gene sequence: CDR1 SGHAT, CDR2 FQDESV (reference sequence). CDR3 protein: CASSDGTGGANVLTF. Combining the CDR3 with reference TRBV11-1 and TRBJ2-6 gives the whole variable domain EAEVAQSPRYKITEKSQAVAFWCDPISGHATLYWYRQILGQGPELLVQFQDESVVDDSQLPKDRFSAERLKGVDSTLKIQPAELGDSAMYLCASSDGTGGANVLTFGAGSRLTVL.

CDR3 loop: CASTLLGGAGNTIYF. The gene calls are TRBV6-4 and TRBJ1-3; TCRdb returns TRBD1, unconfirmable since there is no DNA. This CDR3 contains 15 residues. Per the germline V gene, CDR1 is MRHNA and CDR2 is SNTAGT.

The CDR3 loop is CASSPVGGDEQFF. This sequence joins TRBV28 and TRBJ2-1; the TCRdb D gene call, TRBD1, has no DNA to confirm it. The CDR3 contains 13 residues. Germline CDR1 reads MDHEN; CDR2 reads SYDVKM.

The rearrangement links TRBV5-1 to TRBJ1-4. The CDR3 extends over 16 amino acids. CDR1 SGHRS and CDR2 YFSETQ come from the germline V gene. CDR3 region: CASSLDVGATNEKLFF.

The V call is TRBV28, the J call TRBJ1-2; TCRdb indicates TRBD1, and absent DNA this call remains unverified. Germline CDR1 and CDR2: MDHEN and SYDVKM. The CDR3 spans 13 residues. The CDR3 sequence is CASSYQQGNGYTF.

The chain is built from TRBV27 and TRBJ1-5. CDR1 and CDR2 from the germline V gene are MNHEY and SMNVEV (reference sequence). The CDR3 is 15 residues long. CDR3 sequence reads: CASSLTIYSNQPQHF.

The chain links TRBV7-3 to TRBJ2-3. The CDR3 sequence is 14 residues long. CDR1 is SGHTA, CDR2 FQGTGA, per germline. The CDR3 loop is CASSSPEKDETQYF.

The V call is TRBV4-3, the J call TRBJ2-3; TCRdb calls TRBD2, which cannot be checked without DNA. The CDR3 sequence is 16 residues long. Germline values: CDR1 LGHNA, CDR2 YSLEER. The CDR3 protein is CASSQDLAGGPDTQYF.

This sequence joins TRBV29-1 and TRBJ1-1. CDR3 length: 11 residues. Germline V gives CDR1 SQVTM, CDR2 ANQGSEA. The CDR3 sequence: CSVEDLSEAFF.

The V gene is TRBV20-1, the J gene TRBJ2-7. The germline CDR1 and CDR2 sequences are DFQATT and SNEGSKA (reference sequence). The CDR3 has 13 residues. CDR3 sequence reads: CSARDPGAYEQYF.

CDR3: CASSKERDGPYEQYF. V gene TRBV21-1 combines with J gene TRBJ2-7; TCRdb proposes TRBD1, but this gene call is untestable without DNA. TRBV21-1 constitutes a pseudogene. The CDR3 runs 15 residues.

The gene calls are TRBV7-6 and TRBJ2-7; TCRdb designates TRBD1, a call that cannot be tested without DNA. Per germline, CDR1 SGHVS and CDR2 FNYEAQ. The CDR3 spans 14 residues. The CDR3 loop is CASSLSPDRPEQYF. Filled out from reference TRBV7-6 and TRBJ2-7, the complete variable domain reads GAGVSQSPRYKVTKRGQDVALRCDPISGHVSLYWYRQALGQGPEFLTYFNYEAQQDKSGLPNDRFSAERPEGSISTLTIQRTEQRDSAMYRCASSLSPDRPEQYFGPGTRLTVT.

The genes are TRBV6-5 and TRBJ2-7; there is no DNA to check the TCRdb D call of TRBD2. The V gene's germline CDR1 is MNHEY and CDR2 SVGAGI. The CDR3 covers 13 residues. CDR3 in amino acids: CASSYSRSEGQYF.

This chain joins TRBV4-2 and TRBJ2-5. This CDR3 comprises 14 residues. Germline V gene sequence: CDR1 LGHNA, CDR2 YNFKEQ. The chain's CDR3 is CASSNLEYRETQYF.

The CDR3 protein is CASSQDMGQGNEQFF. The V call is TRBV4-3, the J call TRBJ2-1; TCRdb picks TRBD1, but there is no DNA to check that call. This CDR3 spans 15 amino acids. Germline V gives CDR1 LGHNA, CDR2 YSLEER.

The chain employs TRBV20-1 and TRBJ2-7; TCRdb's assignment of TRBD2 cannot be checked, as there is no DNA. There are 15 residues in the CDR3. CDR1 and CDR2 (germline): DFQATT, SNEGSKA (reference sequence). CDR3 region: CSSLGGGRASYEQYF.

The chain joins TRBV29-1 to TRBJ2-7. This CDR3 has 12 residues. In germline, CDR1 is SQVTM, CDR2 ANQGSEA. CDR3 loop: CSVVWDSYEQYF.

The chain couples TRBV29-1 to TRBJ2-2; TCRdb designates TRBD2, a call that cannot be tested without DNA. Germline loops: CDR1 SQVTM, CDR2 ANQGSEA. The CDR3 extends over 12 amino acids. The CDR3 loop is CSVLAFAGELFF.

The J gene is TRBJ2-3, the V gene TRBV6-5; there is no DNA to check the TCRdb D call of TRBD1. From germline, CDR1 is MNHEY and CDR2 SVGAGI. This CDR3 region has 14 residues. Here the CDR3 reads CASSYSGGGDTQYF.

The chain couples TRBV20-1 to TRBJ2-1. Looked up from germline, CDR1 is DFQATT and CDR2 is SNEGSKA (reference sequence). The CDR3 extends over 13 amino acids. The CDR3 loop is CSARDLYYNEQFF.

The chain uses TRBV29-1 and TRBJ2-7; no DNA is available, so the TRBD1 call from TCRdb remains unchecked. CDR3 length: 13 amino acids. CDR1 and CDR2 (germline): SQVTM, ANQGSEA. This chain's CDR3 is CSVRTGGDYEQYF.